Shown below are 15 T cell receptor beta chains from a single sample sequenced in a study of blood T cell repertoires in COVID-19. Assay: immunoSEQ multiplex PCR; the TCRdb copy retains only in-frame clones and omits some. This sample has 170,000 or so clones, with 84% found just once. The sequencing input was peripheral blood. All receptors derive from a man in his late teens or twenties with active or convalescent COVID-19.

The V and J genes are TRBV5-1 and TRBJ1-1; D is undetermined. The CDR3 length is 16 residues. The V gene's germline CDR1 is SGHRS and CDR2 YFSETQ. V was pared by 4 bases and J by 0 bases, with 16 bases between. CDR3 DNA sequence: TGCGCCAGCAGCCGGACTCAGAACCTCATGAACACTGAAGCTTTCTTT. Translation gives CASSRTQNLMNTEAFF.

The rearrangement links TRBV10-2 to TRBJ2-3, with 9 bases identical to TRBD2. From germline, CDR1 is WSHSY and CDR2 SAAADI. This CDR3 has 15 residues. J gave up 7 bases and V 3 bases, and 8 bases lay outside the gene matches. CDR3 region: CASSDSLAGLYTQYF. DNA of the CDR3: TGCGCCAGCAGTGACAGCCTAGCGGGGCTGTATACGCAGTATTTT.

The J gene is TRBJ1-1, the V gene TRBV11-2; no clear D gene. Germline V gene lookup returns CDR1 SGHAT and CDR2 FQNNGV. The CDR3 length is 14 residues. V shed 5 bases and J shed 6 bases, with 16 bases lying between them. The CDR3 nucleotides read TGTGCCAGCAGCACCGAGGTGTTCTCTCCTGAAGCTTTCTTT. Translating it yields CASSTEVFSPEAFF.

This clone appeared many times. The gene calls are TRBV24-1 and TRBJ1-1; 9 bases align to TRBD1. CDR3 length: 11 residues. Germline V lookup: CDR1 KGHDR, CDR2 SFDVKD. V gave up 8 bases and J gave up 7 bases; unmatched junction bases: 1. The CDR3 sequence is CATKGQGEAFF. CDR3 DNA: TGTGCCACCAAGGGACAGGGTGAAGCTTTCTTT.

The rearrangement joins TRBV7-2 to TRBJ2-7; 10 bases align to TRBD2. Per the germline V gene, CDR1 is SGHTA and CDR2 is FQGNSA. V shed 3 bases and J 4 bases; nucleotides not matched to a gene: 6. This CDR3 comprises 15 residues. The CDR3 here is CASSFQAGGLYEQYF. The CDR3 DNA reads TGTGCCAGCAGCTTCCAAGCGGGGGGGCTGTACGAGCAGTACTTC.

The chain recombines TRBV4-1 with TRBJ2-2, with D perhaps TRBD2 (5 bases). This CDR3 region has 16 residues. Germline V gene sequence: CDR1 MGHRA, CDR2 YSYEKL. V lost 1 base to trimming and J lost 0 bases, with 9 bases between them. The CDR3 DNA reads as TGCGCCAGCAGCCAAGCAAGCGGAGCGAACACCGGGGAGCTGTTTTTT. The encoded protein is CASSQASGANTGELFF.

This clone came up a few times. The CDR3 nucleotides are TGCACCCCCCATGAGGGGGAGATTACTGAAGCTTTCTTT. Its protein is CTPHEGEITEAFF. The chain links TRBV1 to TRBJ1-1; the table's D call, TRBD1, was not checked against the DNA. TRBV1 constitutes a pseudogene. CDR3 length: 13 amino acids.

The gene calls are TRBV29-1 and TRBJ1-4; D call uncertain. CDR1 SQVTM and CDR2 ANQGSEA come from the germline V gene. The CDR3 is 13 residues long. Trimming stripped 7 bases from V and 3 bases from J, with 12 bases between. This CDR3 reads CSAAQVPNEKLFF. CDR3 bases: TGCAGCGCCGCCCAGGTGCCTAATGAAAAACTGTTTTTT.

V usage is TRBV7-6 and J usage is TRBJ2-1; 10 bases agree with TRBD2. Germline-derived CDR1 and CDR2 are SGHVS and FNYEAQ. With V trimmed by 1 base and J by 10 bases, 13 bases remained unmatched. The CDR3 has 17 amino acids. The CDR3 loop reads CASSLGAAGSGGAEQFF. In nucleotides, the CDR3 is TGTGCCAGCAGCTTAGGGGCGGCGGGCAGCGGGGGGGCAGAGCAGTTCTTC.

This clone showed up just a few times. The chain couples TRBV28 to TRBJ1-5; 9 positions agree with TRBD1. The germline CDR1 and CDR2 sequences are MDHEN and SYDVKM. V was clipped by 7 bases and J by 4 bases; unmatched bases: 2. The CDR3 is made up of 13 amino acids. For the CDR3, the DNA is TGTGCCAGCATTGGACAGGGGAATCAGCCCCAGCATTTT. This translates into CASIGQGNQPQHF.

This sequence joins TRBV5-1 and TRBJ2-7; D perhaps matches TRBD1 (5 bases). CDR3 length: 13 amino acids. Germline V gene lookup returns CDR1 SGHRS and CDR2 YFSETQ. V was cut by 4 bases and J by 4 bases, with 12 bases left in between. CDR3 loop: CASSDRQRYEQYF. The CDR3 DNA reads TGCGCCAGCAGCGACCGACAGAGGTACGAGCAGTACTTC.

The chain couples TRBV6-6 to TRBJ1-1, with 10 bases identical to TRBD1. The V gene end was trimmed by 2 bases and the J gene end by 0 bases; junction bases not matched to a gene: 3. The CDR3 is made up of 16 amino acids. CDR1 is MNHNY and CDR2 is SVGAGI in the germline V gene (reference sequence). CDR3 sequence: CASSYGTGVLNTEAFF. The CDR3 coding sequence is TGTGCCAGCAGTTACGGGACAGGGGTTCTGAACACTGAAGCTTTCTTT.

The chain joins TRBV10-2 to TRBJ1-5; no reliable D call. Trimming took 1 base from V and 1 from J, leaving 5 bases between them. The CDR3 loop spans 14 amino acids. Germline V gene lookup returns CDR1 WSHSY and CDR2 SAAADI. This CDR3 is CASSEYKSNQPQHF. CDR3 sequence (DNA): TGCGCCAGCAGTGAGTACAAGAGCAATCAGCCCCAGCATTTT.

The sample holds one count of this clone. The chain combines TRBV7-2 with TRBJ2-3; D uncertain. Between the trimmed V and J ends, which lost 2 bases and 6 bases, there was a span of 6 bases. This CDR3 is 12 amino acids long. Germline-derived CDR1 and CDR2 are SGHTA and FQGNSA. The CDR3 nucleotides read TGTGCCAGCAGCTTATACGGGGATACGCAGTATTTT. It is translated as CASSLYGDTQYF.

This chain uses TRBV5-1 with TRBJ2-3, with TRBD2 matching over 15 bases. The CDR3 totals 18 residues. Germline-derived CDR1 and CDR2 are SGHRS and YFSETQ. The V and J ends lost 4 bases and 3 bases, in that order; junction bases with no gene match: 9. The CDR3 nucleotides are TGCGCCAGCAGCCAGGGGACTAGCGGGAGGTGGAGGACAGATACGCAGTATTTT. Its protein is CASSQGTSGRWRTDTQYF.